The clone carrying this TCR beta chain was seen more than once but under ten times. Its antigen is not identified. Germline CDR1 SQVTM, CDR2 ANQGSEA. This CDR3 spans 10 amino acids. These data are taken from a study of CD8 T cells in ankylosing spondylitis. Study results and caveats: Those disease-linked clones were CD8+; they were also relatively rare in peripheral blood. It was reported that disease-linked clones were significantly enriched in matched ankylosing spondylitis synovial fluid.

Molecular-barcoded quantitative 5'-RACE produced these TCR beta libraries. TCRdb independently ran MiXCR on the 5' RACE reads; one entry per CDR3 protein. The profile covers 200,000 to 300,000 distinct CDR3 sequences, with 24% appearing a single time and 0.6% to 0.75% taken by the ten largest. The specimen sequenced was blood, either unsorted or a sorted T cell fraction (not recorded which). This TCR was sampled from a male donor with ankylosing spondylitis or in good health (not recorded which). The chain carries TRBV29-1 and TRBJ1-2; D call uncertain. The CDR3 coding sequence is TGCGGCACCCTGGGCGATGGCTACACCTTC. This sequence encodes CGTLGDGYTF.